The clone carrying this T cell receptor (beta chain) was observed a single time. Its antigen is unknown. The data originate from a study of cytomegalovirus exposure and HLA in healthy donors. Study-wide background: Of about 400 genotyped donors, about 81% clustered with self-reported Caucasian donors.

Notes on the study in general: An analysis done earlier found most TCR beta V segments productive about 87% or about 30% of the time.

Primers for the PCR totalled 60 Vbeta and 13 Jbeta. Per the study methods: It was a later analysis that counted roughly 80 million unique TCR beta chains, of which around 11 million were shared. The table came from immunoSEQ multiplex PCR; TCRdb's copy has only in-frame clones and leaves some out. The DNA gave D and trimming, while V, J and clone size come from that table. The top ten hold roughly 9.6% of the sample, which has 100,000 to 150,000 clones, 75% to 85% seen once. The clonotype was recovered from a man aged 25 to 45 in good health and CMV-seropositive. Material: PBMCs.

The CDR3 here is CASTRAGENTGELFF. DNA of the CDR3: TGTGCCAGTACCAGGGCAGGAGAAAACACCGGGGAGCTGTTTTTT. The chain combines TRBV19 with TRBJ2-2, with D possibly being TRBD1 (5 bases). This CDR3 comprises 15 residues. Germline assignment: CDR1 LNHDA and CDR2 SQIVND (reference sequence). The V end lost 7 bases, the J end lost 2 bases, and 14 bases lay between the germline ends.